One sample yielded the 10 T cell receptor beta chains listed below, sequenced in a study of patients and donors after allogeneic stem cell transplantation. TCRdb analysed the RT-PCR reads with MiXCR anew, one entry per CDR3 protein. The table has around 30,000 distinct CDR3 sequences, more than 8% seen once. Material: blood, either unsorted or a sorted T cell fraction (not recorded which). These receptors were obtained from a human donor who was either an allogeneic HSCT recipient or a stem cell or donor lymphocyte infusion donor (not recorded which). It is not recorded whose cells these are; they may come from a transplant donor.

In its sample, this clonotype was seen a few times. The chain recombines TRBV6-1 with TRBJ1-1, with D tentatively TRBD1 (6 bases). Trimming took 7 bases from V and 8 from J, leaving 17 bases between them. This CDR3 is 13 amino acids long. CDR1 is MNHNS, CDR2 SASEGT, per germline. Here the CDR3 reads CASTDYSGAEAFF. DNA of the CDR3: TGTGCCAGCACCGACTACTCGGGGGCCGAAGCTTTCTTT.

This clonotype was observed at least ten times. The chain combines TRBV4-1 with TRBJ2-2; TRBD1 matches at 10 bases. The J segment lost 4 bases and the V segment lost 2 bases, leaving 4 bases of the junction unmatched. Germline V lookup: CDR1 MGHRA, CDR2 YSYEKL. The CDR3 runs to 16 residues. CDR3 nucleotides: TGCGCCAGCAGCCAAAGGACAGGGGGGGGCACCGGGGAGCTGTTTTTT. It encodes CASSQRTGGGTGELFF.

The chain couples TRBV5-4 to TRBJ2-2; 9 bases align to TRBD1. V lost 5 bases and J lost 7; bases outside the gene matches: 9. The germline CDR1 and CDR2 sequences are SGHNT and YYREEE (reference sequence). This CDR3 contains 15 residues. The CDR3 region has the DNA TGTGCCAGCAGACTTACAGGGGGCGCGGGCGGGGAGCTGTTTTTT. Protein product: CASRLTGGAGGELFF.

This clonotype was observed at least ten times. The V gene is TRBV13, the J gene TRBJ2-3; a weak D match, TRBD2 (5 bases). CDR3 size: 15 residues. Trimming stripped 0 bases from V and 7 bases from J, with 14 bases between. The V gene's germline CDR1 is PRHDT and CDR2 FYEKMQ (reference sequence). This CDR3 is CASSLGQGGLHTQYF. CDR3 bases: TGTGCCAGCAGCTTAGGGCAAGGAGGTCTGCATACGCAGTATTTT. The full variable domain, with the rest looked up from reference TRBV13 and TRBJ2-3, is AAGVIQSPRHLIKEKRETATLKCYPIPRHDTVYWYQQGPGQDPQFLISFYEKMQSDKGSIPDRFSAQQFSDYHSELNMSSLELGDSALYFCASSLGQGGLHTQYFGPGTRLTVL.

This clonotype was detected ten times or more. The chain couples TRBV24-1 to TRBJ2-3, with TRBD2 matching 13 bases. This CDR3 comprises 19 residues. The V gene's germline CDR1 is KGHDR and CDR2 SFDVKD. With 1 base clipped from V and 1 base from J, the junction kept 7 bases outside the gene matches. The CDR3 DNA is TGTGCCACCAGTGATTTTGGACTAGCGGGAGTGTATGGCACAGATACGCAGTATTTT. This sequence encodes CATSDFGLAGVYGTDTQYF.

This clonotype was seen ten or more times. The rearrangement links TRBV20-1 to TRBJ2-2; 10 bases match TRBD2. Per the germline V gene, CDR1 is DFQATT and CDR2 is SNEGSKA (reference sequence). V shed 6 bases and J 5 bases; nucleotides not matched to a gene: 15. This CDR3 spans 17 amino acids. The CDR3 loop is CSADLSVAGGSTGELFF. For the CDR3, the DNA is TGCAGTGCCGATTTATCGGTAGCGGGAGGATCGACCGGGGAGCTGTTTTTT.

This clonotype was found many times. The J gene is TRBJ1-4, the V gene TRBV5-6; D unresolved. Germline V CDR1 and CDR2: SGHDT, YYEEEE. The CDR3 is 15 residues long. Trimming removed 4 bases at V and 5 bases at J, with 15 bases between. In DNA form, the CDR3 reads TGTGCCAGCAGCCTGTTTTCGGGCACAAATGAAAAACTGTTTTTT. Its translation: CASSLFSGTNEKLFF.

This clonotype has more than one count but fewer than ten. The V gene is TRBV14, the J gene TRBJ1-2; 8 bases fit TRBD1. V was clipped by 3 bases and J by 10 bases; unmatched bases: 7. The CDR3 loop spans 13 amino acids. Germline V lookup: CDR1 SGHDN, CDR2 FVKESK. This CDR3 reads CASSQWDRSPYTF. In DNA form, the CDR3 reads TGTGCCAGCAGCCAGTGGGACAGGTCACCCTACACCTTC. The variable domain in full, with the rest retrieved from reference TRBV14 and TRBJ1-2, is EAGVTQFPSHSVIEKGQTVTLRCDPISGHDNLYWYRRVMGKEIKFLLHFVKESKQDESGMPNNRFLAERTGGTYSTLKVQPAELEDSGVYFCASSQWDRSPYTFGSGTRLTVV.

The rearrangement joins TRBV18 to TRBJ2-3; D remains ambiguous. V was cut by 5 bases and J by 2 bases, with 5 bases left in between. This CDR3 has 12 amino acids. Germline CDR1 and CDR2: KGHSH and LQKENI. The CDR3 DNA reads TGTGCCAGCTCATCGACCACAGATACGCAGTATTTT. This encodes CASSSTTDTQYF. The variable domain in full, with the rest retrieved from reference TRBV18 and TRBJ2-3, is NAGVMQNPRHLVRRRGQEARLRCSPMKGHSHVYWYRQLPEEGLKFMVYLQKENIIDESGMPKERFSAEFPKEGPSILRIQQVVRGDSAAYFCASSSTTDTQYFGPGTRLTVL.

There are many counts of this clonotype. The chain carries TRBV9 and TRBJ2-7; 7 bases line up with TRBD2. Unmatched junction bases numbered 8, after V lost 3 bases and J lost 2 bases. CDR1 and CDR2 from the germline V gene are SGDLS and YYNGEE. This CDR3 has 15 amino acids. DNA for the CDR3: TGTGCCAGCAGCGCTTCGATAGCGGGTACCTACGAGCAGTACTTC. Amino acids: CASSASIAGTYEQYF.